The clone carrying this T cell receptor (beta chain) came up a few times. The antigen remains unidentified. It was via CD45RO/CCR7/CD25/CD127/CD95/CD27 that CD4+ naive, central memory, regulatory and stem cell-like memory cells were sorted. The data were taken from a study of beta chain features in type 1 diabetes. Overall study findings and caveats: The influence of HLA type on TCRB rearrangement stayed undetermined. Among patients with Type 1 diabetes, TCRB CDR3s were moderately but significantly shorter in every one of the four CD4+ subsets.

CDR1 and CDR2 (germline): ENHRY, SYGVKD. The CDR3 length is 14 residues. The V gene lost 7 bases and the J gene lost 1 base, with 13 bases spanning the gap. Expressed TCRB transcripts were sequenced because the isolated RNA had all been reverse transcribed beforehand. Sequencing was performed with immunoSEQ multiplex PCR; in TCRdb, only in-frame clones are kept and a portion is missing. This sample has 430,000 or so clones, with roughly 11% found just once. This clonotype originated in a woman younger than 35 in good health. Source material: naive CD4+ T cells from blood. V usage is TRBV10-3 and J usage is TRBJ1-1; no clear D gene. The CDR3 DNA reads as TGTGCCATCACCCGAACGGCAGGGAACACTGAAGCTTTCTTT. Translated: CAITRTAGNTEAFF.